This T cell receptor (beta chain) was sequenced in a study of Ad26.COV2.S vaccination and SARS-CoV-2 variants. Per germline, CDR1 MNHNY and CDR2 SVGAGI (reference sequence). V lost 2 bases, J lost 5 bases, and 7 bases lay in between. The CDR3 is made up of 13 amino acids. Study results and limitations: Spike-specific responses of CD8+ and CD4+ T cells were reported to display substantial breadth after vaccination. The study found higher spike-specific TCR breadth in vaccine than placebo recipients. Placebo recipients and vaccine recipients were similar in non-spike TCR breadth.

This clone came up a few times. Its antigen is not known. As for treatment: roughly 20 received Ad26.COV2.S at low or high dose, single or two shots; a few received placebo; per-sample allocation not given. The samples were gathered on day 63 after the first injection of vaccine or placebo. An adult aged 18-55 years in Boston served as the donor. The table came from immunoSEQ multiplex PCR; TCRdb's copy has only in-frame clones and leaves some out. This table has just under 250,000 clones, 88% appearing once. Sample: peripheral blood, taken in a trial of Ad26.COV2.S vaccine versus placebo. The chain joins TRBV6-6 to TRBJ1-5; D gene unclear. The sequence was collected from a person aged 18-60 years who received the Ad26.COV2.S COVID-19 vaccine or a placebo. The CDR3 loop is CASSYQQDQPQHF. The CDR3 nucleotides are TGTGCCAGCAGTTACCAACAAGATCAGCCCCAGCATTTT.